This T cell receptor beta chain was sequenced during a study of CD8+CD57+ T cells in acquired aplastic anemia. Study-level background: Healthy donors averaged about 9.8 million reads for CD4+ cells.

Germline V lookup: CDR1 SGHVS, CDR2 FNYEAQ. The V end lost 0 bases, the J end lost 6 bases, and 9 bases lay between the germline ends. This CDR3 region has 13 residues. The table lists this clonotype with a few counts. Genomic DNA constituted the template upon which TCR beta VDJ and CDR3 profiling was performed. TCRdb redid the calling of the reads with MiXCR, one entry per CDR3 protein. The sample includes fewer than 200,000 distinct CDR3 sequences, roughly 63% of them seen just once. This receptor was taken from a human donor in good health. Sequencing input: sorted CD4+, CD8+, or CD8+CD57+ T cells (not recorded which) from PBMCs. The rearrangement uses TRBV7-6 and TRBJ2-7; the D gene is possibly TRBD2 (5 bases). The CDR3 is CASSLAGVTEQYF. CDR3 sequence (DNA): TGTGCCAGCAGCTTAGCCGGGGTTACCGAGCAGTACTTC.